The 20 T cell receptor beta chains below were found in one sample sequenced in a study of T cells in Graves' hyperthyroidism and ophthalmopathy. TCR beta CDR3 region amplification was performed from RNA transcripts. The study used the HTBI primer set for a first-round RT-PCR of the TCR CDR3. TCRdb called the multiplex PCR reads again in MiXCR, with one record for every CDR3 protein. The sample lists a few hundred thousand distinct CDR3 sequences, around 43% seen once, with about two fifths in the top ten. The sample comprised peripheral blood or thyroid tissue (not recorded which). These receptors all stem from an adult woman with Graves' disease, either hyperthyroidism or ophthalmopathy (not recorded which).

Here the CDR3 DNA reads TGTGCCAGCAGTCGAGACAGGGATCGCCTCCACTTT. As protein: CASSRDRDRLHF. The chain employs TRBV7-9 and TRBJ1-6; TRBD1 matches 7 bases. The CDR3 contains 12 residues. The V segment lost 6 bases and the J segment 15 bases; nucleotides outside the gene matches: 8. Germline CDR1 is SEHNR and CDR2 is FQNEAQ (reference sequence).

This chain joins TRBV27 and TRBJ1-6; 11 nucleotides line up with TRBD1. The trim removed 6 bases at V and 10 bases at J, leaving 8 bases unmatched. The CDR3 runs 15 residues. Germline CDR1 MNHEY, CDR2 SMNVEV (reference sequence). CDR3 amino acids: CASSPRGTGGSPLHF. CDR3 nucleotides: TGTGCCAGCAGCCCCAGGGGGACAGGGGGATCACCCCTCCACTTT.

This chain joins TRBV2 and TRBJ2-5; 12 bases align to TRBD2. V lost 7 bases to trimming and J lost 3 bases; unmatched junction nucleotides: 6. The CDR3 is 15 amino acids. The germline CDR1 and CDR2 sequences are SNHLY and FYNNEI. The CDR3 sequence is CASNLLAGGEETQYF. CDR3 nucleotide sequence: TGTGCCAGCAACCTACTAGCGGGGGGAGAAGAGACCCAGTACTTC.

This clonotype was picked up many times. The gene calls are TRBV10-3 and TRBJ1-1, with D tentatively TRBD1 (6 bases). The CDR3 is 12 amino acids. V lost 4 bases to trimming and J lost 5 bases, with 8 bases between them. Germline loops: CDR1 ENHRY, CDR2 SYGVKD. This chain's CDR3 is CAISGTETEAFF. CDR3 in DNA: TGTGCCATCAGTGGGACAGAAACTGAAGCTTTCTTT.

This chain joins TRBV10-3 and TRBJ1-2, with TRBD1 matching over 7 bases. The germline CDR1 and CDR2 sequences are ENHRY and SYGVKD. V lost 3 bases, J lost 8 bases, and 6 bases stayed unmatched. This CDR3 spans 13 amino acids. The CDR3 here is CAISDRGLGGYTF. The DNA of the CDR3 is TGTGCCATCAGTGATAGGGGGCTGGGAGGCTACACCTTC.

The chain combines TRBV20-1 with TRBJ1-1, with 8 bases that match TRBD1. Looked up from germline, CDR1 is DFQATT and CDR2 is SNEGSKA (reference sequence). V was clipped by 6 bases and J by 3 bases; unmatched bases: 3. This CDR3 contains 12 residues. In DNA form, the CDR3 reads TGCAGTGCGGGACAGGAGTACACTGAAGCTTTCTTT. Translation: CSAGQEYTEAFF.

The chain uses TRBV7-9 and TRBJ1-1; D possibly corresponds to TRBD1 (5 bases). The V end lost 4 bases, the J end lost 3 bases, and 18 bases lay between the germline ends. The germline V gene has CDR1 SEHNR and CDR2 FQNEAQ (reference sequence). The CDR3 spans 16 residues. CDR3 nucleotide sequence: TGTGCCAGCAGCTCCCAAACGGGGCGGAGCGACACTGAAGCTTTCTTT. Translated: CASSSQTGRSDTEAFF.

As DNA, the CDR3 is TGTGCCAGCAGTTCACAGGGAAGCTACACCTTC. This sequence encodes CASSSQGSYTF. The chain recombines TRBV7-3 with TRBJ1-2, with a weak D call TRBD1 (6 bases). Trimming removed 6 bases from V and 9 bases from J, with 11 bases in between. CDR1 and CDR2 from the germline V gene are SGHTA and FQGTGA. This CDR3 comprises 11 residues.

With regard to this clonotype: An end of the junction differs from the germline gene, which may be a read error. The chain employs TRBV10-3 and TRBJ2-5; no firm D call. This CDR3 is built from 13 residues. CDR1 is ENHRY, CDR2 SYGVKD, per germline. CDR3 amino acids: CASSENYQETRYF. In DNA, the CDR3 is TGTGCCAGCAGTGAAAACTACCAAGAGACCCGGTACTTC.

This chain links TRBV7-9 with TRBJ2-7, with 7 bases aligning to TRBD2. Germline V CDR1 and CDR2: SEHNR, FQNEAQ (reference sequence). V trimming: 5 bases; J trimming: 3 bases; junction bases outside the gene matches: 10. CDR3 length: 15 amino acids. CDR3 residues: CASSASGGGRYEQYF. Written as DNA, the CDR3 is TGTGCCAGCAGCGCTAGTGGGGGGGGACGCTACGAGCAGTACTTC.

This clonotype was picked up many times. This chain joins TRBV29-1 and TRBJ1-6; D gene uncertain. Germline CDR1 and CDR2: SQVTM and ANQGSEA. The CDR3 has 15 amino acids. Trimming shortened V by 8 bases and J by 4 bases, and 18 bases separated the two germline ends. This chain's CDR3 is CSFPLEEMYNSPLHF. The CDR3 coding sequence is TGCAGCTTCCCCCTCGAGGAGATGTATAATTCACCCCTCCACTTT.

A word on this clonotype: A read error may account for a junction end that differs from germline. The chain recombines TRBV5-6 with TRBJ2-6; TRBD1 aligns across 7 bases. The CDR3 totals 16 residues. Per the germline V gene, CDR1 is SGHDT and CDR2 is YYEEEE. The CDR3 DNA follows: TGTGCCAGCAGCATCGGACAGGTCTTTGGGGCCAACGTCCTGGCTTTC. Its protein is CASSIGQVFGANVLAF.

This clonotype has at least ten counts. V and J are TRBV5-5 and TRBJ1-5; D call uncertain. Germline assignment: CDR1 SGHKS and CDR2 YYEKEE (reference sequence). The V and J ends lost 0 bases and 4 bases respectively, with 8 bases between them. This CDR3 is built from 14 residues. In DNA, the CDR3 is TGTGCCAGCAGCTTGGGGCCCCTTAATCAGCCCCAGCATTTT. Encoded protein: CASSLGPLNQPQHF.

This clonotype was counted many times. The gene calls are TRBV7-9 and TRBJ1-1; possibly TRBD1 for D (5 bases). Trimming removed 7 bases at V and 11 bases at J, with 14 bases between. CDR1 and CDR2 (germline): SEHNR, FQNEAQ (reference sequence). The CDR3 extends over 11 amino acids. CDR3 loop: CASTMERDAFF. CDR3 coding DNA: TGTGCCAGCACCATGGAGAGGGACGCTTTCTTT.

The gene calls are TRBV30 and TRBJ1-2, with unresolved D. Per the germline V gene, CDR1 is GTSNPN and CDR2 is SVGIG (reference sequence). This CDR3 has 14 amino acids. V lost 6 bases and J lost 3, with 17 bases in between. CDR3 in amino acids: CACPAQPGDYGYTF. The CDR3 DNA reads as TGTGCCTGCCCCGCCCAGCCCGGAGACTATGGCTACACCTTC.

This clonotype has a count of ten or more. The V gene is TRBV5-5, the J gene TRBJ1-2; the D is unclear. The CDR3 extends over 15 amino acids. Trimming left V 7 bases short and J 5 bases short, with 21 bases between. Germline values: CDR1 SGHKS, CDR2 YYEKEE (reference sequence). The CDR3: CASGLRTGIGYGYTF. The CDR3, as DNA: TGTGCCAGCGGGCTCCGCACCGGGATTGGGTATGGCTACACCTTC.

This rearrangement joins TRBV7-2 to TRBJ1-3; D may be TRBD1 (5 bases). The CDR3 is made up of 13 amino acids. In germline, CDR1 is SGHTA, CDR2 FQGNSA. The V gene lost 5 bases and the J gene lost 9 bases, with 14 bases spanning the gap. The CDR3 protein is CASSHRGRGTIYF. DNA of the CDR3: TGTGCCAGCAGCCATAGGGGCCGGGGCACCATATATTTT.

In its sample, this clonotype was seen a few times. The V and J genes are TRBV19 and TRBJ2-5; TRBD2 matches 7 bases. The CDR3 consists of 14 residues. V trimming: 3 bases; J trimming: 5 bases; junction bases outside the gene matches: 6. Germline lookup yields CDR1 LNHDA and CDR2 SQIVND (reference sequence). As DNA, the CDR3 is TGTGCCAGTAGTATTTGGGCTAGCGGCGAGACCCAGTACTTC. It is translated as CASSIWASGETQYF. Full variable domain (remainder filled in from reference TRBV19 and TRBJ2-5): DGGITQSPKYLFRKEGQNVTLSCEQNLNHDAMYWYRQDPGQGLRLIYYSQIVNDFQKGDIAEGYSVSREKKESFPLTVTSAQKNPTAFYLCASSIWASGETQYFGPGTRLLVL.

This clonotype was detected many times. This rearrangement joins TRBV5-8 to TRBJ2-5; 7 bases match TRBD2. The CDR3 totals 15 residues. The germline CDR1 and CDR2 sequences are SGHTS and YDEGEE. The trim removed 0 bases at V and 4 bases at J, leaving 6 bases unmatched. As DNA, the CDR3 is TGTGCCAGCAGCTTGGTGGGGGGGAGGGCAGAGACCCAGTACTTC. This translates into CASSLVGGRAETQYF.

J is TRBJ2-5 and V is TRBV20-1, with D perhaps being TRBD1 or TRBD2 (6 bases each). Trimming removed 1 base at V and 7 bases at J, with 22 bases between. CDR1 and CDR2 from the germline V gene are DFQATT and SNEGSKA (reference sequence). The CDR3 runs to 16 residues. The CDR3 loop is CSARAPDGGQDGTQYF. Written as DNA, the CDR3 is TGCAGTGCTAGAGCCCCAGACGGGGGCCAAGATGGGACCCAGTACTTC.